The 8 T cell receptor beta chains reported below all come from one sample, sequenced in a study of shared clonotypes between healthy human individuals. TCRdb's table, derived via immunoSEQ multiplex PCR, lists solely in-frame clones and lacks some. The table has roughly 640,000 clones, around 72% seen once. Specimen: memory CD4+ T cells sorted from blood. Noted subset: CD45RA-negative fraction. The receptor set was obtained from a woman aged 30 to 39 in good health.

This clone was recorded only once. The chain links TRBV28 to TRBJ2-1; no definite D call. The CDR3 spans 16 residues. From germline, CDR1 is MDHEN and CDR2 SYDVKM. Trimming removed 5 bases from V and 0 bases from J, with 14 bases in between. The CDR3 region is CASSATSPSSYNEQFF. CDR3 DNA: TGTGCCAGCAGTGCCACTTCACCGAGCTCCTACAATGAGCAGTTCTTC.

The rearrangement uses TRBV4-1 and TRBJ2-7, with a weak D call TRBD2 (7 bases). V lost 0 bases, J lost 1 base, and 16 bases lay in between. The CDR3 consists of 17 residues. CDR1 and CDR2 (germline): MGHRA, YSYEKL. CDR3 DNA: TGCGCCAGCAGCCAAGAAATCGGGGGGCGCTTGTCCTACGAGCAGTACTTC. It encodes CASSQEIGGRLSYEQYF.

The rearrangement links TRBV10-2 to TRBJ2-3; 7 nucleotides match TRBD2. Germline V CDR1 and CDR2: WSHSY, SAAADI. CDR3 length: 16 residues. The J segment lost 2 bases and the V segment lost 7 bases, leaving 12 bases of the junction unmatched. CDR3: CASKSLREGLTDTQYF. CDR3 in DNA: TGCGCCAGCAAGTCCCTCAGGGAGGGCCTCACAGATACGCAGTATTTT.

J is TRBJ2-7 and V is TRBV18, with TRBD1 identical over 11 bases. Trimming took 5 bases from V and 4 from J; bases not matched to a gene: 7. Germline loops: CDR1 KGHSH, CDR2 LQKENI. The CDR3 spans 15 residues. The CDR3 DNA is TGTGCCAGCTCAACGGACAGGGGGCGCTTATACGAGCAGTACTTC. Translated: CASSTDRGRLYEQYF.

The chain employs TRBV27 and TRBJ2-3; perhaps TRBD2 as D (5 bases). The germline V gene encodes CDR1 MNHEY and CDR2 SMNVEV (reference sequence). The V and J ends lost 2 bases and 2 bases respectively, with 14 bases between them. The CDR3 consists of 16 residues. CDR3 amino acids: CASSLNPGRTTDTQYF. CDR3 in DNA: TGTGCCAGCAGTTTAAACCCGGGAAGAACCACAGATACGCAGTATTTT.

Only a few counts were recorded for this clone. CDR3 sequence reads: CASSPVQGAGFDGYTF. The CDR3 nucleotides are TGTGCCAGCTCACCCGTACAGGGGGCCGGGTTTGATGGCTACACCTTC. The gene calls are TRBV18 and TRBJ1-2, with TRBD1 identical over 9 bases. The CDR3 has 16 residues. In germline, CDR1 is KGHSH, CDR2 LQKENI. Trimming took 3 bases from V and 6 from J; bases not matched to a gene: 11. Complete variable domain (other parts from reference TRBV18 and TRBJ1-2): NAGVMQNPRHLVRRRGQEARLRCSPMKGHSHVYWYRQLPEEGLKFMVYLQKENIIDESGMPKERFSAEFPKEGPSILRIQQVVRGDSAAYFCASSPVQGAGFDGYTFGSGTRLTVV.

The chain recombines TRBV9 with TRBJ1-4; unclear D gene. V lost 0 bases and J lost 2, with 5 bases in between. Per the germline V gene, CDR1 is SGDLS and CDR2 is YYNGEE. This CDR3 has 14 residues. The CDR3 loop is CASSVAGTNEKLFF. The DNA of the CDR3 is TGTGCCAGCAGCGTAGCTGGGACTAATGAAAAACTGTTTTTT.

J is TRBJ2-1 and V is TRBV6-4; D is possibly TRBD2 (5 bases). The CDR3 extends over 16 amino acids. The ends were cut back, 3 bases at V and 0 bases at J, with 12 bases in the middle. From germline, CDR1 is MRHNA and CDR2 SNTAGT. This CDR3 reads CASSDSVKSSYNEQFF. The CDR3 bases are TGTGCCAGCAGTGATAGCGTCAAGAGCTCCTACAATGAGCAGTTCTTC.